These 30 T cell receptor beta chains came from one sample sequenced in a study of sequential checkpoint blockade in melanoma. Treatment defined: randomized to nivolumab then ipilimumab (arm A) or the reverse (arm B). Clones were sequenced by immunoSEQ multiplex PCR, and TCRdb holds only the in-frame ones, with some missing. The repertoire holds 15,000 to 20,000 clones, about 74% seen once, with about a third in the top ten. This specimen was CD8+ T cells sorted from blood (inferred from file names), taken from a patient given nivolumab and ipilimumab in sequence. The origin of the receptors is a human donor with melanoma.

V and J are TRBV27 and TRBJ2-2, with D possibly matching TRBD2 (6 bases). The CDR3 runs to 14 residues. Per the germline V gene, CDR1 is MNHEY and CDR2 is SMNVEV (reference sequence). The V gene lost 8 bases and the J gene lost 1 base, with 11 bases spanning the gap. CDR3 DNA sequence: TGTGCCAGCGAGGCGGGGTGGAACACCGGGGAGCTGTTTTTT. Residues: CASEAGWNTGELFF.

The chain employs TRBV4-1 and TRBJ2-5, with TRBD2 matching over 7 bases. The J call may be faulty, since TRBJ2-7 better matches the DNA end. Germline V lookup: CDR1 MGHRA, CDR2 YSYEKL. The CDR3 covers 15 residues. CDR3 DNA: TGCGCCAGCAGCCCCTTAGCGGGTAGCTCCTACGAGCAGTACTTC. This gives the protein CASSPLAGSSYEQYF.

V usage is TRBV6-5 and J usage is TRBJ1-2; TRBD1 aligns across 7 bases. Germline CDR1 MNHEY, CDR2 SVGAGI. This CDR3 is 14 amino acids long. V gave up 6 bases and J gave up 4 bases; unmatched junction bases: 8. CDR3 sequence reads: CASSLGQRLYGYTF. In DNA, the CDR3 is TGTGCCAGCAGCCTGGGACAGAGACTCTATGGCTACACCTTC.

This clone was counted between two and nine times. V gene TRBV9 combines with J gene TRBJ2-2; TRBD2 aligns across 13 bases. V dropped 3 bases and J dropped 2; count of bases not matched to a gene: 1. From germline, CDR1 is SGDLS and CDR2 YYNGEE. The CDR3 is 16 residues long. CDR3 sequence (DNA): TGTGCCAGCAGCGGGACTAGCGGGAGTAACACCGGGGAGCTGTTTTTT. Its protein is CASSGTSGSNTGELFF.

The chain carries TRBV27 and TRBJ1-4; the D gene is possibly TRBD1 (5 bases). The CDR3 runs 14 residues. Germline loops: CDR1 MNHEY, CDR2 SMNVEV (reference sequence). V lost 5 bases to trimming and J lost 6 bases, with 13 bases between them. The CDR3 sequence: CASSSGRAYEKLFF. The CDR3 region has the DNA TGTGCCAGCAGTAGTGGCAGGGCTTATGAAAAACTGTTTTTT.

This clone was detected a few times. V is TRBV10-1 and J is TRBJ1-1; D might be TRBD1 (6 bases). Germline assignment: CDR1 WNHNN and CDR2 SYGVQD (reference sequence). This CDR3 has 14 residues. Between the trimmed V and J ends, which lost 3 bases and 3 bases, there was a span of 11 bases. The CDR3 loop reads CASSDAGADTEAFF. In nucleotides, the CDR3 is TGCGCCAGCAGTGATGCAGGGGCGGACACTGAAGCTTTCTTT.

This clone occurred a few times. The chain is built from TRBV6-4 and TRBJ2-3, with 7 bases matching TRBD2. CDR1 and CDR2 (germline): MRHNA, SNTAGT. With 3 bases clipped from V and 4 bases from J, the junction kept 7 bases outside the gene matches. The CDR3 runs 15 residues. CDR3 bases: TGTGCCAGCAGTGAGATGGCGGGAGAGGCAGATACGCAGTATTTT. Protein: CASSEMAGEADTQYF.

This chain uses TRBV29-1 with TRBJ2-5; 7 positions agree with TRBD1. J gave up 2 bases and V 4 bases, and 4 bases lay outside the gene matches. Germline CDR1 reads SQVTM; CDR2 reads ANQGSEA. CDR3 length: 13 residues. CDR3 coding DNA: TGCAGCGTTGGGGGACAGCCACAAGAGACCCAGTACTTC. The encoded protein is CSVGGQPQETQYF.

The chain couples TRBV15 to TRBJ2-3, with TRBD1 matching over 12 bases. The germline CDR1 and CDR2 sequences are LNHNV and YYDKDF (reference sequence). The CDR3 is 16 amino acids. The trim removed 4 bases at V and 5 bases at J, leaving 7 bases unmatched. CDR3 DNA sequence: TGTGCCACCAGCATATGGGACAGGGGGCCGGGAGATACGCAGTATTTT. Protein sequence: CATSIWDRGPGDTQYF.

The CDR3 loop is CASSLVVGSADGFSYEQYF. In DNA form, the CDR3 reads TGTGCCAGCAGCTTAGTGGTGGGATCAGCGGATGGGTTCTCCTACGAGCAGTACTTC. This chain connects TRBV7-9 to TRBJ2-7, with D possibly matching TRBD2 (5 bases). The CDR3 is 19 amino acids. In germline, CDR1 is SEHNR, CDR2 FQNEAQ (reference sequence). Trimming took 1 base from V and 0 from J, leaving 22 bases between them.

The V gene is TRBV10-3, the J gene TRBJ2-2, with 9 bases that match TRBD2. The CDR3 is made up of 15 amino acids. Germline CDR1 reads ENHRY; CDR2 reads SYGVKD. With 10 bases clipped from V and 6 bases from J, the junction kept 12 bases outside the gene matches. The DNA for the CDR3 is TGTGCCACCAATGGACTAGCGCGGGGGGCCGGGGAGCTGTTTTTT. It codes for CATNGLARGAGELFF.

The rearrangement uses TRBV6-1 and TRBJ2-5; D ambiguous. TRBJ2-7 explains the end of the DNA better; the J call may be wrong. This CDR3 comprises 15 residues. Looked up from germline, CDR1 is MNHNS and CDR2 is SASEGT. In DNA form, the CDR3 reads TGTGCCAGCAGTGCTGAGTCACCCTTAACCTACGAGCAGTACTTC. This gives the protein CASSAESPLTYEQYF.

This chain uses TRBV27 with TRBJ2-7; 9 positions agree with TRBD1. V was pared by 5 bases and J by 4 bases, with 12 bases of the junction left unmatched. Germline assignment: CDR1 MNHEY and CDR2 SMNVEV (reference sequence). CDR3 length equals 16 residues. CDR3 residues: CASSPLPGQGTYEQYF. In DNA, the CDR3 is TGTGCCAGCAGTCCCCTGCCGGGACAGGGTACTTACGAGCAGTACTTC.

The CDR3 bases are TGTGCCAGCAGTTATCAGGTCCCGAACGCTATCCGCTACACCTTC. It encodes CASSYQVPNAIRYTF. J is TRBJ1-2 and V is TRBV6-4; D gene ambiguous. V was pared by 5 bases and J by 9 bases, with 22 bases between. The CDR3 covers 15 residues. Per germline, CDR1 MRHNA and CDR2 SNTAGT.

The V gene is TRBV4-3, the J gene TRBJ2-3, with TRBD2 matching 9 bases. From germline, CDR1 is LGHNA and CDR2 YSLEER. The CDR3 has 16 amino acids. V shed 0 bases, J shed 3 bases, and the junction held 4 bases outside the gene matches. This CDR3 is CASSQDPAGGTDTQYF. The CDR3 DNA sequence: TGCGCCAGCAGCCAAGATCCAGCGGGAGGAACAGATACGCAGTATTTT.

This rearrangement joins TRBV7-1 to TRBJ2-5; 9 bases map to TRBD2. The assigned J gene may be wrong: the sequence end matches TRBJ2-7 better. TRBV7-1 is treated as an ORF (open reading frame) with a function not yet certain. This CDR3 is 15 amino acids long. The CDR3 reads CASSFGPSGTYEQYF. In DNA form, the CDR3 reads TGTGCCAGCAGCTTTGGGCCTAGCGGGACCTACGAGCAGTACTTC.

The rearrangement links TRBV5-5 to TRBJ2-5, with 13 bases that match TRBD2. With V trimmed by 4 bases and J by 4 bases, 4 bases remained unmatched. The CDR3 totals 15 residues. Germline assignment: CDR1 SGHKS and CDR2 YYEKEE (reference sequence). The CDR3 sequence is CASSGTSGDGETQYF. Here the CDR3 DNA reads TGTGCCAGCAGCGGGACTAGCGGGGACGGAGAGACCCAGTACTTC.

This clone was seen a few times. The gene calls are TRBV9 and TRBJ2-1; 8 bases agree with TRBD1. CDR1 and CDR2 (germline): SGDLS, YYNGEE. The V segment lost 2 bases and the J segment 6 bases; nucleotides outside the gene matches: 13. This CDR3 has 17 residues. The chain's CDR3 is CASSVGDRGLRRNEQFF. In nucleotides, the CDR3 is TGTGCCAGCAGCGTGGGAGACAGGGGTCTCCGTCGCAATGAGCAGTTCTTC.

The chain couples TRBV4-1 to TRBJ2-7, with unresolved D. The V gene lost 2 bases and the J gene lost 0 bases, with 11 bases spanning the gap. Germline V gene data show CDR1 as MGHRA and CDR2 as YSYEKL. This CDR3 has 15 amino acids. CDR3 in DNA: TGCGCCAGCAGCCAAAGTGTGGAGAGCTCCTACGAGCAGTACTTC. Residues: CASSQSVESSYEQYF.

The chain carries TRBV7-9 and TRBJ2-5, with 9 positions matching TRBD1. The ends lost 1 base at V and 3 bases at J; junction bases unmatched: 3. The CDR3 contains 15 residues. Germline V gene lookup returns CDR1 SEHNR and CDR2 FQNEAQ (reference sequence). CDR3 sequence reads: CASSLEGDREETQYF. DNA for the CDR3: TGTGCCAGCAGCTTAGAAGGGGACAGGGAAGAGACCCAGTACTTC.

This CDR3 reads CATRLRTGRTNTEAFF. CDR3 nucleotides: TGCGCCACGCGATTAAGGACAGGCCGAACGAACACTGAAGCTTTCTTT. The chain links TRBV23-1 to TRBJ1-1; 7 bases are a match to TRBD1. TRBV23-1 is an ORF for which the function is uncertain. The CDR3 has 16 amino acids. J lost 1 base, V lost 10 bases, and 15 bases had no gene match.

This rearrangement joins TRBV6-5 to TRBJ1-1; TRBD1 agrees at 8 bases. Germline V CDR1 and CDR2: MNHEY, SVGAGI. V shed 8 bases, J shed 4 bases, and the junction held 12 bases outside the gene matches. This CDR3 contains 15 residues. The chain's CDR3 is CASLPRAGGGTEAFF. The CDR3 DNA is TGTGCCAGCCTACCTCGGGCAGGGGGCGGCACTGAAGCTTTCTTT.

The V gene is TRBV4-3, the J gene TRBJ2-3; the D gene is possibly TRBD1 (5 bases). The germline V and J ends were trimmed by 0 bases and 3 bases, with 10 bases remaining between them. The CDR3 extends over 15 amino acids. Germline V gene sequence: CDR1 LGHNA, CDR2 YSLEER. The DNA for the CDR3 is TGCGCCAGCAGCCAAGATGTACAGGTGACAGATACGCAGTATTTT. Translation: CASSQDVQVTDTQYF.

The chain uses TRBV9 and TRBJ2-5; 8 bases are shared with TRBD2. There are 14 residues in the CDR3. The junction had 2 bases not matched to a gene; V was cut back by 4 bases and J by 0 bases. CDR1 and CDR2 from the germline V gene are SGDLS and YYNGEE. The DNA for the CDR3 is TGTGCCAGCAGCCCGGGGGGGAACCAAGAGACCCAGTACTTC. This codes for CASSPGGNQETQYF.

The chain is built from TRBV27 and TRBJ1-5, with a tentative D call TRBD1 (5 bases). The length of the CDR3 is 12 residues. The V gene lost 4 bases and the J gene lost 6 bases, with 7 bases spanning the gap. Germline CDR1 MNHEY, CDR2 SMNVEV (reference sequence). CDR3 sequence reads: CASSSQGQPQHF. CDR3 coding DNA: TGTGCCAGCAGTTCCCAGGGTCAGCCCCAGCATTTT.

Here the CDR3 DNA reads TGTGCCAGCAGCGTAGGGAGCCCTGGGGAGCAGTACTTC. Amino acids: CASSVGSPGEQYF. This rearrangement joins TRBV9 to TRBJ2-7; D is undetermined. Trimming took off 0 bases at V and 7 bases at J, with 11 bases between the two ends. This CDR3 has 13 amino acids. The germline V gene encodes CDR1 SGDLS and CDR2 YYNGEE.

The chain links TRBV7-8 to TRBJ2-7, with a possible D match to TRBD1 (5 bases). Trimming pared 1 base from V and 5 bases from J, leaving 12 bases between. The CDR3 has 14 residues. The germline V gene encodes CDR1 SGHVS and CDR2 FQNEAQ. The CDR3: CASSLDRNINEQYF. The CDR3, as DNA: TGTGCCAGCAGCTTAGACAGGAATATCAACGAGCAGTACTTC. The full variable domain, in which reference TRBV7-8 and TRBJ2-7 provide the parts outside the CDR3, is GAGVSQSPRYKVAKRGQDVALRCDPISGHVSLFWYQQALGQGPEFLTYFQNEAQLDKSGLPSDRFFAERPEGSVSTLKIQRTQQEDSAVYLCASSLDRNINEQYFGPGTRLTVT.

This clone appeared a single time. This rearrangement joins TRBV27 to TRBJ1-5, with a possible D match to TRBD1 (6 bases). Trimming removed 6 bases from V and 2 bases from J, with 14 bases in between. Germline CDR1 and CDR2: MNHEY and SMNVEV (reference sequence). This CDR3 has 15 residues. This chain's CDR3 is CASSLTGSGNQPQHF. CDR3 DNA sequence: TGTGCCAGCAGCCTCACAGGGAGCGGCAATCAGCCCCAGCATTTT.

The J gene is TRBJ2-3, the V gene TRBV6-7, with 10 positions matching TRBD2. TRBV6-7 is an ORF; its function is uncertain. CDR3 size: 14 residues. Losses at the gene ends were 9 bases for V and 4 bases for J; bases not matched to a gene: 7. CDR3 nucleotides: TGTGCCAGGTCTCTAGCGGGGGTCCCAGATACGCAGTATTTT. It encodes CARSLAGVPDTQYF.

This chain links TRBV2 with TRBJ2-1; 14 positions match TRBD2. V lost 7 bases to trimming and J lost 4 bases; unmatched junction nucleotides: 9. This CDR3 has 17 amino acids. CDR1 and CDR2 from the germline V gene are SNHLY and FYNNEI. Here the CDR3 DNA reads TGTGCCAGCAATAGAGCCGGGACTAGCGGGGGTTACAATGAGCAGTTCTTC. Amino acid sequence: CASNRAGTSGGYNEQFF.